Following are 4 T cell receptor beta chains from one sample sequenced in a study of shared clonotypes between healthy human individuals. Profiling relied on immunoSEQ multiplex PCR, and the TCRdb table lists in-frame clones only, not all of them. Of roughly 1.5 million clones in the sample, 95% to 99% were seen once. Sequences were obtained from naive CD4+ T cells sorted from blood. Subset in this sample: CD45RA+ positively selected. The origin of the receptors is a man aged 25-45 years in good health.

CDR3 sequence: CASSQDSSGTRQYF. DNA of the CDR3: TGCGCCAGCAGCCAAGATTCTAGCGGGACCCGTCAGTACTTC. This chain joins TRBV4-1 and TRBJ2-5; 9 bases agree with TRBD2. CDR3 length equals 14 residues. The junction had 7 bases not matched to a gene; V was cut back by 0 bases and J by 11 bases. CDR1 and CDR2 from the germline V gene are MGHRA and YSYEKL.

The chain uses TRBV9 and TRBJ1-5; a possible D gene is TRBD1 (5 bases). The CDR3 is 15 amino acids. In germline, CDR1 is SGDLS, CDR2 YYNGEE. V lost 4 bases, J lost 0 bases, and 11 bases lay in between. CDR3 DNA: TGTGCCAGCAGCCTCCGGGACGGTAGCAATCAGCCCCAGCATTTT. It is translated as CASSLRDGSNQPQHF.

The chain joins TRBV19 to TRBJ1-2, with D unclear. Germline values: CDR1 LNHDA, CDR2 SQIVND (reference sequence). V was trimmed by 5 bases and J by 8 bases, leaving 15 bases between them. The CDR3 is made up of 13 amino acids. As DNA, the CDR3 is TGTGCCAGTAGTCCTCCGGTTGCTGGGGGCTACACCTTC. Amino acids: CASSPPVAGGYTF.

The J gene is TRBJ2-7, the V gene TRBV6-5; D remains ambiguous. There are 14 residues in the CDR3. Germline CDR1 and CDR2: MNHEY and SVGAGI. Deletions cut 4 bases from V and 12 bases from J, with 22 bases between. The chain's CDR3 is CASSSQLPPRIRYF. The CDR3 DNA follows: TGTGCCAGCAGTTCACAACTCCCCCCCCGGATCAGGTACTTC.